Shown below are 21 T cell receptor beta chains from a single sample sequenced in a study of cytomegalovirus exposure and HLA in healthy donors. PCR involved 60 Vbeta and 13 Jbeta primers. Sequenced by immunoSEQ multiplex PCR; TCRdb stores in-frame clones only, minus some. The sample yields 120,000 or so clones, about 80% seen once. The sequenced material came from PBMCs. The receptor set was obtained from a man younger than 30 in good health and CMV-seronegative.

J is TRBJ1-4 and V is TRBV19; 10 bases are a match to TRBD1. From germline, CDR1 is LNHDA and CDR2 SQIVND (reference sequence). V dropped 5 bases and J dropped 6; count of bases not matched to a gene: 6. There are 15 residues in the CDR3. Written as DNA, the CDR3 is TGTGCCAGTAGTGTGGACAGGGGGAACGATGAAAAACTGTTTTTT. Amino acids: CASSVDRGNDEKLFF. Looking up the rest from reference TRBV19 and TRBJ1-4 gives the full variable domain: DGGITQSPKYLFRKEGQNVTLSCEQNLNHDAMYWYRQDPGQGLRLIYYSQIVNDFQKGDIAEGYSVSREKKESFPLTVTSAQKNPTAFYLCASSVDRGNDEKLFFGSGTQLSVL.

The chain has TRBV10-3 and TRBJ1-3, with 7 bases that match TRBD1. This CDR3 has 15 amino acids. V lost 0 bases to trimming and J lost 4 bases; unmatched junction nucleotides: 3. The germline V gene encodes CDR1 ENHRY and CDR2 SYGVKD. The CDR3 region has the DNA TGTGCCATCAGTGAGTCAGGGGGCGCGGGAAACACCATATATTTT. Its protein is CAISESGGAGNTIYF.

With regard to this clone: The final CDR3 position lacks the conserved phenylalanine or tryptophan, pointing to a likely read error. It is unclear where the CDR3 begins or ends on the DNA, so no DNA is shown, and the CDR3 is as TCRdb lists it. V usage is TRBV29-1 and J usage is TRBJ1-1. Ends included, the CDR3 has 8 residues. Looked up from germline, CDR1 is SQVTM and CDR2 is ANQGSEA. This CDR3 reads CSVEKGRD.

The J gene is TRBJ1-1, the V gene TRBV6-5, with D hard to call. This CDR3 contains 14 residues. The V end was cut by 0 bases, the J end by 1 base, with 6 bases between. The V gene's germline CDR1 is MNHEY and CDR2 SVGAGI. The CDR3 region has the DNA TGTGCCAGCAGTTACTCGGGAGGGAACACTGAAGCTTTCTTT. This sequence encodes CASSYSGGNTEAFF.

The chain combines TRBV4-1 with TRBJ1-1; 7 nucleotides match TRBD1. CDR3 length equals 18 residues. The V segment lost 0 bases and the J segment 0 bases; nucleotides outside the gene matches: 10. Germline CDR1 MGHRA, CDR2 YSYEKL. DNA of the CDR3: TGCGCCAGCAGCCAAGAGGTAGGGGGCCCAACAATGAACACTGAAGCTTTCTTT. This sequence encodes CASSQEVGGPTMNTEAFF.

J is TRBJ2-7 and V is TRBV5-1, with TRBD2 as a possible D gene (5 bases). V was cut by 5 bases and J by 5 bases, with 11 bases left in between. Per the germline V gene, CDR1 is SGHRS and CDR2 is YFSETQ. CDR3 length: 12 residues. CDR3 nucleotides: TGCGCCAGCAGTATGATGGGAGACGAGCAGTACTTC. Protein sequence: CASSMMGDEQYF.

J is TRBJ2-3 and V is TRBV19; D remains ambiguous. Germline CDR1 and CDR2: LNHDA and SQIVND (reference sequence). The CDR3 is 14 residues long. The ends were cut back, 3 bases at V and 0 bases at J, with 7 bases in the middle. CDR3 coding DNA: TGTGCCAGTAGTATGATGGCTAGCACAGATACGCAGTATTTT. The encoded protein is CASSMMASTDTQYF. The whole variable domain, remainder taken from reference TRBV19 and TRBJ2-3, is DGGITQSPKYLFRKEGQNVTLSCEQNLNHDAMYWYRQDPGQGLRLIYYSQIVNDFQKGDIAEGYSVSREKKESFPLTVTSAQKNPTAFYLCASSMMASTDTQYFGPGTRLTVL.

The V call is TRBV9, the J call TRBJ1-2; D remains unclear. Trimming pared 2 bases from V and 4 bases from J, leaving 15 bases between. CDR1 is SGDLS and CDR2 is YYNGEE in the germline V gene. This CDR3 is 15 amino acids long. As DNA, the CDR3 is TGTGCCAGCAGCGTTGGGAGCAGCCCTAGCTATGGCTACACCTTC. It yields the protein CASSVGSSPSYGYTF.

CDR3 nucleotide sequence: TGTGCCAGCAGGGAGGGGGCTCATGGCTACACCTTC. Protein product: CASREGAHGYTF. V gene TRBV6-1 combines with J gene TRBJ1-2; 7 bases fit TRBD1. The trim removed 6 bases at V and 6 bases at J, leaving 4 bases unmatched. CDR3 size: 12 residues. From germline, CDR1 is MNHNS and CDR2 SASEGT.

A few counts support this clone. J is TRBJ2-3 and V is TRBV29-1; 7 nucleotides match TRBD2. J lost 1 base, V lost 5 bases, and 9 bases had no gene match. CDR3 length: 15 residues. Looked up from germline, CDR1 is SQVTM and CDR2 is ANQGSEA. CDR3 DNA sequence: TGCAGCGTTAGCGTAGGACGGGGGGGCACAGATACGCAGTATTTT. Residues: CSVSVGRGGTDTQYF.

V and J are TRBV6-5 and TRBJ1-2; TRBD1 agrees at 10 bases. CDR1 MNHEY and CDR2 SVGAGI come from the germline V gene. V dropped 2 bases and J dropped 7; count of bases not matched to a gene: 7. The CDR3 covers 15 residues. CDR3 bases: TGTGCCAGCAGTTACACGACGACAGGGGGCGGTGGCTACACCTTC. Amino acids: CASSYTTTGGGGYTF.

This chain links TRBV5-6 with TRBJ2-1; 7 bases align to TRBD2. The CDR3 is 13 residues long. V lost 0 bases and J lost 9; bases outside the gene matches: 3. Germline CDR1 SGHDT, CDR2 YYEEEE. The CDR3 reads CASSLALAVEQFF. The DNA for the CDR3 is TGTGCCAGCAGCTTGGCGCTAGCGGTTGAGCAGTTCTTC.

Here the CDR3 DNA reads TGTGCCAGCACCCCCGGGACAGGCAACACTGAAGCTTTCTTT. Its translation is CASTPGTGNTEAFF. The chain uses TRBV6-1 and TRBJ1-1; the match to TRBD1 covers 8 bases. Germline assignment: CDR1 MNHNS and CDR2 SASEGT. The ends lost 7 bases at V and 2 bases at J; junction bases unmatched: 6. The CDR3 consists of 14 residues.

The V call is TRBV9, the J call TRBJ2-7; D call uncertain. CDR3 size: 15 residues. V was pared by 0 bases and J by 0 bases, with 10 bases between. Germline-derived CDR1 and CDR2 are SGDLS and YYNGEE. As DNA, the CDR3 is TGTGCCAGCAGCGTAGTGGGCTGCAGCTCCTACGAGCAGTACTTC. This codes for CASSVVGCSSYEQYF.

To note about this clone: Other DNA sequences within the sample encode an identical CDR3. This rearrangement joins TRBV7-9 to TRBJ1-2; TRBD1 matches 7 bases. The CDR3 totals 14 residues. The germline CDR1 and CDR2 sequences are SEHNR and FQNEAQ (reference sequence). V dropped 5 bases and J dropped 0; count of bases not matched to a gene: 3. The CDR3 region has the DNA TGTGCCAGCAGCCTGACAGGGACTAACTATGGCTACACCTTC. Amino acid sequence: CASSLTGTNYGYTF.

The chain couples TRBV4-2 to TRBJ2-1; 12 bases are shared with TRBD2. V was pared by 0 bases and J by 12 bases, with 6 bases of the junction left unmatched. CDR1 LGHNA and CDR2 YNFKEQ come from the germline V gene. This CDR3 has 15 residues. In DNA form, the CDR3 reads TGTGCCAGCAGCCAAGACCCGACTAGCGGGGGTACGCAGTTCTTC. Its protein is CASSQDPTSGGTQFF.

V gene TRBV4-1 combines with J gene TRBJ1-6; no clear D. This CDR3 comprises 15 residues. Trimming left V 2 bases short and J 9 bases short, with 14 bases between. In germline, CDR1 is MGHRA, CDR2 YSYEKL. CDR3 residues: CASSQHSTPPSPLHF. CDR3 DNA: TGCGCCAGCAGCCAACACAGTACCCCCCCTTCACCCCTCCACTTT.

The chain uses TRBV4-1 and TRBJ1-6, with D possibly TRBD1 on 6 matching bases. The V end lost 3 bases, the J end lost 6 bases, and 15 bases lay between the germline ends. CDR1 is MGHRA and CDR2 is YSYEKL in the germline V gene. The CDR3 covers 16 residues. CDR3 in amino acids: CASSQSRGGVNSPLHF. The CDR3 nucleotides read TGCGCCAGCAGCCAGTCGCGGGGGGGCGTTAATTCACCCCTCCACTTT.

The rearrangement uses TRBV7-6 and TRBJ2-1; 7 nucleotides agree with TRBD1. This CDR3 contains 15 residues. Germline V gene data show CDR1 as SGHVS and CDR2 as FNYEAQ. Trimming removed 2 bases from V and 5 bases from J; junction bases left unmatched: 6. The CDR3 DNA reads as TGTGCCAGCAGCTTACTAGAGACAGGGAACAATGAGCAGTTCTTC. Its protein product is CASSLLETGNNEQFF.

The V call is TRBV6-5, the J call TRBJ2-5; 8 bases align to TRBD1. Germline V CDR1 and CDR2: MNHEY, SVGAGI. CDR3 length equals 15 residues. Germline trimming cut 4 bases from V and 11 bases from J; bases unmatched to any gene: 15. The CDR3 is CASSSNRGLRKEQYF. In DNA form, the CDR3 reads TGTGCCAGCAGTTCCAACAGGGGGTTGAGGAAAGAGCAGTACTTC.

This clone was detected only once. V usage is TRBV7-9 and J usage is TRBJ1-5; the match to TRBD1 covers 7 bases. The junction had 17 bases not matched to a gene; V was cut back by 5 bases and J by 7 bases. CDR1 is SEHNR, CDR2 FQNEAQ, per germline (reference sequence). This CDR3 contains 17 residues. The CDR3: CASSEGVRQGKGQPQHF. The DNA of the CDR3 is TGTGCCAGCAGCGAAGGGGTGCGACAGGGTAAGGGACAGCCCCAGCATTTT.